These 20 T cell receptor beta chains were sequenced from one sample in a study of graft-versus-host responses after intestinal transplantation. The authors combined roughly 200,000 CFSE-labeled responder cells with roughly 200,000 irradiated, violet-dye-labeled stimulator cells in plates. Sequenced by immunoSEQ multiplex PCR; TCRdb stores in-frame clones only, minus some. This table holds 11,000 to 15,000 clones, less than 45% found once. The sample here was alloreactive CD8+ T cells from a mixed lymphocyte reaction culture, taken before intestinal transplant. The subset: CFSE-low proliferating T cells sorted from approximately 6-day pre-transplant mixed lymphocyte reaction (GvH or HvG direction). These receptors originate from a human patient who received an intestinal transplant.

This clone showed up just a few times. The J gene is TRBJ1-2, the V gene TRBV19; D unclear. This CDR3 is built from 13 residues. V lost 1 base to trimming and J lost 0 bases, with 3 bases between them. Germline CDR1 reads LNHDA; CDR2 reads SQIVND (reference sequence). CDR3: CASSIATNYGYTF. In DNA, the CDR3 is TGTGCCAGTAGTATAGCAACTAACTATGGCTACACCTTC.

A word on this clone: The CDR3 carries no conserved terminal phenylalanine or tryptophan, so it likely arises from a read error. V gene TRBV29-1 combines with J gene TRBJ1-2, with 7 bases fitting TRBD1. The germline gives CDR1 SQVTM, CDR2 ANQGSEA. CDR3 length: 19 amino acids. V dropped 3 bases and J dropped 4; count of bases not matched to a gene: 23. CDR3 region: CSVDGVWEEGAEVFYGYTL. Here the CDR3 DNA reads TGCAGCGTTGACGGTGTGTGGGAAGAGGGGGCGGAAGTATTCTATGGCTACACCCTC.

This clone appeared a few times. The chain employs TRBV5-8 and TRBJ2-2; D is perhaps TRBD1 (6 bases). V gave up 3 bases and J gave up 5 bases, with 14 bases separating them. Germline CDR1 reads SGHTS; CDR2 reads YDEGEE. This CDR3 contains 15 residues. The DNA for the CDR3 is TGTGCCAGCAGCTCCTATGCAACAGGGACCGGGGAGCTGTTTTTT. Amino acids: CASSSYATGTGELFF.

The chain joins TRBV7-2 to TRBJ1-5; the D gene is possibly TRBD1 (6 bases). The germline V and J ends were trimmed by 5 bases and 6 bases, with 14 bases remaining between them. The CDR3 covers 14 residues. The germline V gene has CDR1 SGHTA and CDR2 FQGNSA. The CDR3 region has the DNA TGTGCCAGCAGCCCATGGGGGGGCACTCAGCCCCAGCATTTT. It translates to CASSPWGGTQPQHF.

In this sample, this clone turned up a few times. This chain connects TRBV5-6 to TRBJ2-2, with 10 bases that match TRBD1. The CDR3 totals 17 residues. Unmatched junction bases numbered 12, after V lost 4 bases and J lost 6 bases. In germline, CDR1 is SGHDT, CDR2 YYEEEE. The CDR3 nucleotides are TGTGCCAGCAGCGCGGGACAGGGGCTAGGAGGTTCCGGGGAGCTGTTTTTT. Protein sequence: CASSAGQGLGGSGELFF.

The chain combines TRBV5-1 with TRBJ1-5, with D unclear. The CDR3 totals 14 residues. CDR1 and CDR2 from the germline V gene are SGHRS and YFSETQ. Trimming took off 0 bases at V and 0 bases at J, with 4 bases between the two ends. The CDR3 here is CASSLGYSNQPQHF. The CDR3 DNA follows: TGCGCCAGCAGCTTGGGTTATAGCAATCAGCCCCAGCATTTT.

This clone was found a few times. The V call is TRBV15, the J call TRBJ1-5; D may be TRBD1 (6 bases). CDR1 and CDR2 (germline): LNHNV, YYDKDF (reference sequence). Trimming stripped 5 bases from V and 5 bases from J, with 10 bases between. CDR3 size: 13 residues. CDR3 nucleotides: TGTGCCACCAGCCTGGCAGGGGATCAGCCCCAGCATTTT. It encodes CATSLAGDQPQHF.

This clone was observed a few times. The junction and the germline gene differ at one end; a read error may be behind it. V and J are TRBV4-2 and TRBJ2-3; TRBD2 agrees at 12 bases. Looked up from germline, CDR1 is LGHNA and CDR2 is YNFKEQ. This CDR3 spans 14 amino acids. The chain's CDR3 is CASSQDLGLAGGGF. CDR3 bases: TGTGCCAGCAGCCAAGATCTCGGGCTAGCGGGAGGGGGTTTT.

CDR3 protein: CASRPGQLSEQYF. CDR3 sequence (DNA): TGTGCCAGCAGACCTGGACAGCTTAGCGAGCAGTACTTC. This chain connects TRBV6-6 to TRBJ2-7; the D gene is possibly TRBD1 (6 bases). The CDR3 is made up of 13 amino acids. Germline V lookup: CDR1 MNHNY, CDR2 SVGAGI (reference sequence). The ends were cut back, 6 bases at V and 6 bases at J, with 15 bases in the middle.

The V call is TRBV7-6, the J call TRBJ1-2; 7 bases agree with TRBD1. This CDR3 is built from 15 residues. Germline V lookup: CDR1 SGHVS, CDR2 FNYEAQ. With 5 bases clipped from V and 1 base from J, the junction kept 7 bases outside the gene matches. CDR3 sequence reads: CASSPGTDFNYGYTF. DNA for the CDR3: TGTGCCAGCAGCCCGGGGACAGACTTTAACTATGGCTACACCTTC.

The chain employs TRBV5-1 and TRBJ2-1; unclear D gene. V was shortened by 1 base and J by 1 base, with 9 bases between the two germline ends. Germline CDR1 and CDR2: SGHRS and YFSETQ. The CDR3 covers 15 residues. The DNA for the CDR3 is TGCGCCAGCAGCTTGTTTAGCCTATCCTACAATGAGCAGTTCTTC. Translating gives CASSLFSLSYNEQFF.

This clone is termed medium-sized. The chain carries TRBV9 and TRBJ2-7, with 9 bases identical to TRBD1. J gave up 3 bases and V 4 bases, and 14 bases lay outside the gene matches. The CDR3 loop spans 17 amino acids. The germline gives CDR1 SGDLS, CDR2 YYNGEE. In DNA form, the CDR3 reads TGTGCCAGCAGCAACCCTCGGGACAGGGCACATAACTACGAGCAGTACTTC. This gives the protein CASSNPRDRAHNYEQYF.

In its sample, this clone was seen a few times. CDR3: CASSLSPYSGNSYEQYF. CDR3 coding DNA: TGTGCCAGCAGCTTATCCCCGTACTCAGGGAACTCCTACGAGCAGTACTTC. V gene TRBV7-8 combines with J gene TRBJ2-7, with a possible D match to TRBD1 (5 bases). This CDR3 has 17 amino acids. From germline, CDR1 is SGHVS and CDR2 FQNEAQ. Trimming shortened V by 2 bases and J by 0 bases, and 17 bases separated the two germline ends.

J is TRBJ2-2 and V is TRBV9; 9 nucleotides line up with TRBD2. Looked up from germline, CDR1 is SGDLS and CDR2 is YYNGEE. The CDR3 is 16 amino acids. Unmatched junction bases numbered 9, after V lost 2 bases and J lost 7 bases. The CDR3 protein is CASSVSSGDYRGELFF. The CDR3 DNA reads TGTGCCAGCAGCGTTTCTAGCGGGGACTACCGCGGGGAGCTGTTTTTT. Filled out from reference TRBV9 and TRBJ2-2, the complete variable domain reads DSGVTQTPKHLITATGQRVTLRCSPRSGDLSVYWYQQSLDQGLQFLIQYYNGEERAKGNILERFSAQQFPDLHSELNLSSLELGDSALYFCASSVSSGDYRGELFFGEGSRLTVL.

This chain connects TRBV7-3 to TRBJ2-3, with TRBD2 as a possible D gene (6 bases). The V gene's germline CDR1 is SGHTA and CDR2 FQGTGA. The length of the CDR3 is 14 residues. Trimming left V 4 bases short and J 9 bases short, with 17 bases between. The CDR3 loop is CASSSPLGGMTQYF. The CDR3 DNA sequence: TGTGCCAGCAGCTCCCCCCTGGGGGGAATGACGCAGTATTTT.

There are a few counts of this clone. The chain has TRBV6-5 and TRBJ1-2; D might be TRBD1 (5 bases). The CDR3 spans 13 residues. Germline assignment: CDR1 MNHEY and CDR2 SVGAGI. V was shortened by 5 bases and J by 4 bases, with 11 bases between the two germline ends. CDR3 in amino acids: CASSARQPYGYTF. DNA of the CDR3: TGTGCCAGCAGTGCCCGACAGCCCTATGGCTACACCTTC.

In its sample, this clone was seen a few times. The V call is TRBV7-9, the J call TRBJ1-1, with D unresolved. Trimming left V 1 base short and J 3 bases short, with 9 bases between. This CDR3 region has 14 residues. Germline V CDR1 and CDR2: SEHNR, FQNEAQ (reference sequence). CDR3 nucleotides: TGTGCCAGCAGCTTAGTTATCGGTTACACTGAAGCTTTCTTT. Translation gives CASSLVIGYTEAFF.

DNA of the CDR3: TGTGCCAGCAGCGTAGAAGTCGGGACAGGCGGAAACACCATATATTTT. Its protein product is CASSVEVGTGGNTIYF. This chain links TRBV9 with TRBJ1-3; 8 bases agree with TRBD1. Per germline, CDR1 SGDLS and CDR2 YYNGEE. V lost 0 bases, J lost 4 bases, and 6 bases stayed unmatched. CDR3 length: 16 amino acids.

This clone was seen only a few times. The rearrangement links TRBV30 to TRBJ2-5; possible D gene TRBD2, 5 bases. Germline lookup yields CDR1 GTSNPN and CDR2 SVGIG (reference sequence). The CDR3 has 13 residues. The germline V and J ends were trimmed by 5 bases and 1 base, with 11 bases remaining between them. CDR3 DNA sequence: TGTGCCTGGGATCTCGGGGTCCAAGAGACCCAGTACTTC. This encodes CAWDLGVQETQYF.

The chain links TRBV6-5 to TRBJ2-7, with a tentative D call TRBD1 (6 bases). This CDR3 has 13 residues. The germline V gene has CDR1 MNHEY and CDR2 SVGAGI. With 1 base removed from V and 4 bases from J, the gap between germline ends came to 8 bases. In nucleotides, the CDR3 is TGTGCCAGCAGTTACTACCAGGGGTACGAGCAGTACTTC. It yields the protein CASSYYQGYEQYF.